A selection of T cell receptor beta chains follows, all from one sample in a study of blood T cell repertoires in COVID-19. The assay was immunoSEQ multiplex PCR, and TCRdb's table has in-frame clones only and misses some. This table has about 350,000 clones, 75% to 90% appearing once. The sequenced sample consisted of peripheral blood. These receptors all come from a woman aged 50 to 65 with COVID-19, enrolled during active disease. Both conserved end residues are part of each CDR3. A D gene is named only where the DNA matches it firmly. The size of a clone is reported for some rows only, either as once, few or many, or as a class for expanded clones.

d_gene	v_gene	j_gene	len	abundance	CDR3aa	CDR3nt
TRBD1	TRBV7-8	TRBJ2-7	16	NA	CASSLGRQGLSYEQYF	TGTGCCAGCAGCTTAGGGCGACAGGGCCTATCCTACGAGCAGTACTTC
NA	TRBV7-2	TRBJ2-2	14	NA	CASREGQNTGELFF	TGTGCCAGCAGGGAGGGGCAGAACACCGGGGAGCTGTTTTTT
NA	TRBV5-1	TRBJ2-2	15	NA	CASSLGPANTGELFF	TGCGCCAGCAGCTTGGGTCCAGCGAACACCGGGGAGCTGTTTTTT
TRBD2	TRBV5-4	TRBJ2-1	15	NA	CASSLVRTSGNEQFF	TGTGCCAGCAGCTTGGTACGGACTAGCGGTAATGAGCAGTTCTTC
NA	TRBV24-1	TRBJ1-1	15	NA	CATSETGNGNTEAFF	TGTGCCACCAGTGAAACAGGCAACGGGAACACTGAAGCTTTCTTT
TRBD1	TRBV10-3	TRBJ2-1	14	once	CAISEGTGSYEQFF	TGTGCCATCAGTGAGGGGACAGGGAGCTATGAGCAGTTCTTC
TRBD2	TRBV9	TRBJ2-3	16	NA	CASSVGLAGVTDTQYF	TGTGCCAGCAGCGTAGGCCTAGCGGGAGTCACAGATACGCAGTATTTT
TRBD1	TRBV2	TRBJ1-4	14	NA	CASSGDSQNEKLFF	TGTGCCAGCAGCGGGGACAGTCAAAATGAAAAACTGTTTTTT
TRBD2	TRBV5-1	TRBJ2-2	17	once	CASSLAGLAGVVGELFF	TGCGCCAGCAGCTTGGCCGGGTTAGCGGGAGTGGTCGGGGAGCTGTTTTTT
NA	TRBV7-8	TRBJ2-2	16	few	CASSLGETTWTGELFF	TGTGCCAGCAGCTTAGGAGAGACTACCTGGACCGGGGAGCTGTTTTTT
NA	TRBV29-1	TRBJ1-1	13	NA	CSVVEGSNTEAFF	TGCAGCGTTGTTGAGGGTTCGAACACTGAAGCTTTCTTT
TRBD2	TRBV6-2/TRBV6-3	TRBJ2-2	18	NA	CASSYIAREGTNTGELFF	TGTGCCAGCAGTTATATCGCGCGGGAGGGTACGAACACCGGGGAGCTGTTTTTT
NA	TRBV2	TRBJ2-2	11	NA	CASSPLGELFF	TGTGCCAGCAGTCCACTTGGGGAGCTGTTTTTT
TRBD1	TRBV5-1	TRBJ1-1	14	NA	CASSTGQGATEAFF	TGCGCCAGCAGCACGGGACAGGGGGCCACTGAAGCTTTCTTT
NA	TRBV24-1	TRBJ1-2	16	NA	CATSDSKDRRTDGYTF	TGTGCCACCAGTGATTCAAAAGACAGGAGAACGGATGGCTACACCTTC
TRBD1	TRBV19	TRBJ1-5	15	NA	CASSARQGSNQPQHF	TGTGCCAGTAGTGCTCGACAGGGCAGCAATCAGCCCCAGCATTTT
NA	TRBV20-1	TRBJ1-2	11	NA	CSATGLRSYTF	TGCAGTGCCACAGGGTTAAGGAGCTACACCTTC
NA	TRBV7-9	TRBJ2-7	16	NA	CASSPVARLKDYEQYF	TGTGCCAGCAGCCCAGTGGCGCGGCTGAAGGACTACGAGCAGTACTTC
TRBD1	TRBV5-6	TRBJ2-1	14	NA	CASSLGQGYNEQFF	TGTGCCAGCAGCCTGGGACAGGGCTACAATGAGCAGTTCTTC
TRBD2	TRBV19	TRBJ2-1	15	NA	CASTPGLAAYNEQFF	TGTGCCAGTACCCCGGGACTAGCGGCCTACAATGAGCAGTTCTTC
NA	TRBV6-5	TRBJ1-2	15	NA	CASSPESGTFYGYTF	TGTGCCAGCAGTCCTGAATCGGGGACATTTTATGGCTACACCTTC
TRBD1	TRBV6-5	TRBJ1-5	14	NA	CASSKGAHNQPQHF	TGTGCCAGCAGCAAGGGGGCCCACAATCAGCCCCAGCATTTT
TRBD1	TRBV5-1	TRBJ2-7	15	NA	CASSLGQGISYEQYF	TGCGCCAGCAGCTTAGGACAGGGAATTTCCTACGAGCAGTACTTC
TRBD1	TRBV27	TRBJ2-1	13	NA	CASSSDRGRRQFF	TGTGCCAGCAGTTCCGACAGGGGGCGCAGGCAGTTCTTC
TRBD1	TRBV24-1	TRBJ2-5	15	NA	CATSDPGQGWKTQYF	TGTGCCACCAGTGATCCCGGACAGGGTTGGAAGACCCAGTACTTC
TRBD1	TRBV5-3	TRBJ2-7	16	NA	CARSLAGDREPNEQYF	TGTGCCAGAAGCTTGGCCGGGGACAGGGAACCGAACGAGCAGTACTTC
TRBD1	TRBV18	TRBJ1-4	14	NA	CASSPDRGNEKLFF	TGTGCCAGCTCACCGGACAGGGGGAATGAAAAACTGTTTTTT